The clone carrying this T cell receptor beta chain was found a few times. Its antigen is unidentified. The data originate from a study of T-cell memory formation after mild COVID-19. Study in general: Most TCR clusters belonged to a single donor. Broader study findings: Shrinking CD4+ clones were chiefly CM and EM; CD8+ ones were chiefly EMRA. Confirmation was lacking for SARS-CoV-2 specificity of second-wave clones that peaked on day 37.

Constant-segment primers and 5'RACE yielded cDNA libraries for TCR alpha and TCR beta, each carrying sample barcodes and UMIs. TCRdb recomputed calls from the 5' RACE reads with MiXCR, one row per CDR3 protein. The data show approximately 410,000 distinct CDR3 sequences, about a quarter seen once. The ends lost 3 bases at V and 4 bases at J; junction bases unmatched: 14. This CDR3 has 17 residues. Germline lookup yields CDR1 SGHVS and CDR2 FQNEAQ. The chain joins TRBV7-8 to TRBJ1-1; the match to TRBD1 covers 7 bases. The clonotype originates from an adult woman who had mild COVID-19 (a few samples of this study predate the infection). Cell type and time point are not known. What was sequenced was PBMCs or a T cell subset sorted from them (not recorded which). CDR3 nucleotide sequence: TGTGCCAGCAGCTTCGGGACAGTAGAGTGGTTGAGCACTGAAGCTTTCTTT. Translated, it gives CASSFGTVEWLSTEAFF.